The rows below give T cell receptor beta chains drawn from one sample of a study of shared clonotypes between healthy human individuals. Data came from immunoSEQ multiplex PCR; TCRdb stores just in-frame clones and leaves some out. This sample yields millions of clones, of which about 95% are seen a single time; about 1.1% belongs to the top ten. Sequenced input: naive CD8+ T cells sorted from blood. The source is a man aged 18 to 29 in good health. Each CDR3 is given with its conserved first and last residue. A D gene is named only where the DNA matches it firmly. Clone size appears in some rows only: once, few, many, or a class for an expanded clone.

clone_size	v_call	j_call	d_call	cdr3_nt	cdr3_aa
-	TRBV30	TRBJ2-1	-	TGTGCCTGGAGGGAGTCTTGGGGGGCTCTAAATGAGCAGTTCTTC	CAWRESWGALNEQFF
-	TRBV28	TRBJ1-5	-	TGTGCCAGCAGTTCGAGACAGTACGGAGGCAATCAGCCCCAGCATTTT	CASSSRQYGGNQPQHF
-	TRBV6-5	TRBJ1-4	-	TGTGCCAGCAGGAACAGGGAGGACGGGGATGAAAAACTGTTTTTT	CASRNREDGDEKLFF
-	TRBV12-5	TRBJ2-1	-	TGTGCTAGTGGTCCGTGGGTGCATGAGCAGTTCTTC	CASGPWVHEQFF
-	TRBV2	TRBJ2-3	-	TGTGCCAGCAGTGCGGGGGCCCCCCTGGGCACAGATACGCAGTATTTT	CASSAGAPLGTDTQYF
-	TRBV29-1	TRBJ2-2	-	TGCAGCGTTGGGTTCCGAGACAACACCGGGGAGCTGTTTTTT	CSVGFRDNTGELFF
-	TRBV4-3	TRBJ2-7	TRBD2	TGCGCCAGCAGCCTAGGGACTAGCGGGTCCTACGAGCAGTACTTC	CASSLGTSGSYEQYF
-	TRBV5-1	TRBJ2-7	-	TGCGCCAGCAGCTTGACATCTACCTACGAGCAGTACTTC	CASSLTSTYEQYF
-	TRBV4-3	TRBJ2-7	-	TGCGCCAGCAGCCAAGAACGGGGTGGGGCGGGCTCCTACGAGCAGTACTTC	CASSQERGGAGSYEQYF
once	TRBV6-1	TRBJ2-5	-	TGTGCCAGCAGTGAAGCAGGGGTACAAGAGACCCAGTACTTC	CASSEAGVQETQYF
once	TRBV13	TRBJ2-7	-	TGTGCCAGCAGCTTTCGGGAGACCTACGAGCAGTACTTC	CASSFRETYEQYF
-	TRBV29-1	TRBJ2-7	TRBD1	TGCAGCGTCGCCGGGACAGTGGACGGTAGACACGAGCAGTACTTC	CSVAGTVDGRHEQYF
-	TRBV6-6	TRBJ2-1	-	TGTGCCAGCAGGGTGGGGTATACACCTGAGCAGTTCTTC	CASRVGYTPEQFF
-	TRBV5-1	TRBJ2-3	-	TGCGCCCCTTCGTCCCAAATAACAGATACGCAGTATTTT	CAPSSQITDTQYF
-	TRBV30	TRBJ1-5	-	TGTGCCTGGAGTTTGGAGGGAGGGCAGCCCCAGCATTTT	CAWSLEGGQPQHF
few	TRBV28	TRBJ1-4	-	TGTGCCAGCAGTTTGAGTGAAAAACTGTTTTTT	CASSLSEKLFF
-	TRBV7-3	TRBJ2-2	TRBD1	TGTGCCAGCAGCTTTTACCCCTCCGGGACAGACACCGGGGAGCTGTTTTTT	CASSFYPSGTDTGELFF
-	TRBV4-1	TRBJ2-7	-	TGCGCCAGCAGCCAAAAGGGGGGTTGGGAGCAGTACTTC	CASSQKGGWEQYF
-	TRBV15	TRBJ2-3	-	TGTGCCACCATGGATATGGGGCCTTCAGATACGCAGTATTTT	CATMDMGPSDTQYF
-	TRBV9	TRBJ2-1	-	TGTGCCAGCAGCGTACGGGGGCTTAGCTCCTACAATGAGCAGTTCTTC	CASSVRGLSSYNEQFF
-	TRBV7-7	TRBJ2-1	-	TGTGCTAGCAGCTTAGGGGTCCAGGGAGCATATGAGCAGTTCTTC	CASSLGVQGAYEQFF
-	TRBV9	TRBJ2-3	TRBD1	TGTGCCAGCAGCGTAGCGTCAGGGGGTCCTACAGATACGCAGTATTTT	CASSVASGGPTDTQYF
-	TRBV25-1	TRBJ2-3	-	TGTGCCAGCAGTGTCTTGGACATGCAGTATTTT	CASSVLDMQYF
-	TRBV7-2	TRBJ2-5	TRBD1	TGTGCCAGCAGCTTAGTAGGGACAGCGATCCAAGAGACCCAGTACTTC	CASSLVGTAIQETQYF
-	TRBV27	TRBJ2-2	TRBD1	TGTGCCAGCAGGCACAGGGGCTATGCCGGGGAGCTGTTTTTT	CASRHRGYAGELFF
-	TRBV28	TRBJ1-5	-	TGTGCCAGCACACTCGGCGGTTGGCATCAGCCCCAGCATTTT	CASTLGGWHQPQHF
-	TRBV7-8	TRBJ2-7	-	TGTGCCAGCAGCTCCCGGACAGCCTACGAGCAGTACTTC	CASSSRTAYEQYF
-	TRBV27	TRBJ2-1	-	TGTGCCAGCAGCTTACTCGGGGTAAACTCCTACAATGAGCAGTTCTTC	CASSLLGVNSYNEQFF
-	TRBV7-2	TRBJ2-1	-	TGTGCCAGCAGTTTCTTTGAGGGGACCTACAATGAGCAGTTCTTC	CASSFFEGTYNEQFF
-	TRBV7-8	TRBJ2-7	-	TGTGCCAGCAGCTTAGTTGTGCGGACGCCGTACGAGCAGTACTTC	CASSLVVRTPYEQYF
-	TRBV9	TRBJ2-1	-	TGTGCCAGCAGCCCATCCGGGACCGCCTACAATGAGCAGTTCTTC	CASSPSGTAYNEQFF
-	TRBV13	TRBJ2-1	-	TGTGCCAGCAGCCCCCCCGGTGGTGTTTCCTACAATGAGCAGTTCTTC	CASSPPGGVSYNEQFF